This entry describes one T cell receptor (beta chain). Its antigen is still unknown. Antigen-specific CD4+ T cells were expanded with viral peptide pools in the ViraFEST assay before sequencing. It was after approximately 10 days of culture that CD4+ T cells were isolated. People in the vaccine group had not been infected with SARS-CoV-2 before, and their nucleocapsid antibodies were negative. The authors replaced half the medium with IL-2 medium on days 3 and 7. The sample belongs to a study of vaccination effects on CD4 cells after COVID-19. Across the study: Vaccine administered to participants consisted of two doses of either BNT162b2 or mRNA-1273.

Using immunoSEQ multiplex PCR, the repertoire was profiled, and TCRdb retains in-frame clones only, with some absent. The sample has 20,000 to 25,000 clones, roughly 75% seen once. Study-wide results and caveats: After vaccination, at late timepoints, clones induced by infection and by vaccine contracted markedly. Cross-reactivity toward common cold coronaviruses was confined to only 1 of 255 vaccine-induced clones in healthy vaccinees.

There are 15 residues in the CDR3. Unmatched junction bases numbered 2, after V lost 0 bases and J lost 1 base. Germline lookup yields CDR1 SGHNT and CDR2 YYREEE (reference sequence). The TCR sequence derives from a human donor who received a COVID-19 vaccine. The material was CD4+ T cells from PBMCs cultured with HCoV-NL63 spike peptides, obtained before COVID-19 vaccination. V gene TRBV5-4 combines with J gene TRBJ2-3; the match to TRBD2 covers 7 bases. The CDR3 DNA follows: TGTGCCAGCAGCTTGGCGGGGGGAGGCACAGATACGCAGTATTTT. Amino acid sequence: CASSLAGGGTDTQYF.